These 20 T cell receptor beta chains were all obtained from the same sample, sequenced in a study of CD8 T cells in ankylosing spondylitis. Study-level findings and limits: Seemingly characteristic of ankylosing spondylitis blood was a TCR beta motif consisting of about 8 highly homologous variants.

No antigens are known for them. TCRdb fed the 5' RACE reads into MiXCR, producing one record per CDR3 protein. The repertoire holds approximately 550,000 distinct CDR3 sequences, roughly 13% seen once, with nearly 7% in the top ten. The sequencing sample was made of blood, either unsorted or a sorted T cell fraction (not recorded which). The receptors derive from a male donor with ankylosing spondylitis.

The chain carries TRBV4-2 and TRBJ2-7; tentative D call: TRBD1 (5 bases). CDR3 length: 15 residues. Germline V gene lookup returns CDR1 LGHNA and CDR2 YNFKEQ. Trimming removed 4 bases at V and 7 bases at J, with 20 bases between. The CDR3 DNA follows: TGTGCCAGCAGCCCCCGTCAGGGCCTTCATCGGGAGCAGTACTTC. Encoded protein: CASSPRQGLHREQYF.

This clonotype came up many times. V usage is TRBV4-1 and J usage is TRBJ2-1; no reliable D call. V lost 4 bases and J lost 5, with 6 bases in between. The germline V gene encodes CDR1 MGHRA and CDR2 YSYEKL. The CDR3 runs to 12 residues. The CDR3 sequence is CASSPRNNEQFF. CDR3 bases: TGCGCCAGCAGCCCTCGAAACAATGAGCAGTTCTTC.

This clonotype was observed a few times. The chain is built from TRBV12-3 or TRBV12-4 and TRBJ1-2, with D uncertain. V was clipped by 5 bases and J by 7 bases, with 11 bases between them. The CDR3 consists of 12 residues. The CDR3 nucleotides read TGTGCCAGCAGTCGGGCTTTGGTTGGCTACACCTTC. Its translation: CASSRALVGYTF.

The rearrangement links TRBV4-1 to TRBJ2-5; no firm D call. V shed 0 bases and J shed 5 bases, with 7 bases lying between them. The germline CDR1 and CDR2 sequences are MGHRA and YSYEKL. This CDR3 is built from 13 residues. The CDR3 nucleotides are TGCGCCAGCAGCCAAGATTCCCGGGAGACCCAGTACTTC. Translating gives CASSQDSRETQYF.

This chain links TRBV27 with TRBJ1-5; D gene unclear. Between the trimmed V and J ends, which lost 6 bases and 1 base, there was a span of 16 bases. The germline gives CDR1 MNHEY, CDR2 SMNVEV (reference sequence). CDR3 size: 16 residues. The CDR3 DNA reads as TGTGCCAGCAGCCCCTCGCCACGGGGAAGCAATCAGCCCCAGCATTTT. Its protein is CASSPSPRGSNQPQHF.

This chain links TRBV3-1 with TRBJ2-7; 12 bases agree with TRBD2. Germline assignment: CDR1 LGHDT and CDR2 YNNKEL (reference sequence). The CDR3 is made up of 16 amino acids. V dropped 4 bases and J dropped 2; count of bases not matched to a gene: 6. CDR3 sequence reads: CASSPRTSGDPYEQYF. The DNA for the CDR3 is TGTGCCAGCAGCCCCCGGACTAGCGGGGACCCCTACGAGCAGTACTTC.

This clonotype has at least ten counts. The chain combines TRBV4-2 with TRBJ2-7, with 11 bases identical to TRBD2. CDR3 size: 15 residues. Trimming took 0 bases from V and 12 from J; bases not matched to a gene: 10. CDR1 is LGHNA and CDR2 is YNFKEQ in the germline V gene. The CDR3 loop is CASSQDLLAGGPLYV. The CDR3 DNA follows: TGTGCCAGCAGCCAAGATTTGCTAGCGGGAGGCCCGTTGTACGTC.

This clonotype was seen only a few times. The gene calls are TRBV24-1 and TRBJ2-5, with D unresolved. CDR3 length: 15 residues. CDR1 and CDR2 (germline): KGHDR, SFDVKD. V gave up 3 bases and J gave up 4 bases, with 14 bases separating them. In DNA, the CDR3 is TGTGCCACCAGTGATCCCAACGGCCTCGGAGAGACCCAGTACTTC. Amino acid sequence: CATSDPNGLGETQYF.

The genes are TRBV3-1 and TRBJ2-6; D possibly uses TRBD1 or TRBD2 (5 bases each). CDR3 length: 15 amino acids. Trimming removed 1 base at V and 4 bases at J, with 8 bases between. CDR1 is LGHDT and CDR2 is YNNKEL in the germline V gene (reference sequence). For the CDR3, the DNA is TGTGCCAGCAGCCAAGGAGGGACCGGGGCCAACGTCCTGACTTTC. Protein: CASSQGGTGANVLTF.

CDR3 in amino acids: CASSFYRRQGNYNEQFF. DNA of the CDR3: TGTGCCAGCAGCTTCTATAGGCGGCAGGGGAACTACAATGAGCAGTTCTTC. The chain has TRBV11-2 and TRBJ2-1; perhaps TRBD1 as D (6 bases). The CDR3 totals 17 residues. The germline V and J ends were trimmed by 3 bases and 3 bases, with 18 bases remaining between them. In germline, CDR1 is SGHAT, CDR2 FQNNGV.

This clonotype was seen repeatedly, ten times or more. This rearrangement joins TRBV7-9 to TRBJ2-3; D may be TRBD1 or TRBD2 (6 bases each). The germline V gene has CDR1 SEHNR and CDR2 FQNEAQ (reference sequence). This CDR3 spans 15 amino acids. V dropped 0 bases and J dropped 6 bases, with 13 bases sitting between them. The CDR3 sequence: CASSLAGGREDTQYF. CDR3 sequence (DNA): TGTGCCAGCAGCTTAGCCGGGGGCAGGGAGGATACGCAGTATTTT.

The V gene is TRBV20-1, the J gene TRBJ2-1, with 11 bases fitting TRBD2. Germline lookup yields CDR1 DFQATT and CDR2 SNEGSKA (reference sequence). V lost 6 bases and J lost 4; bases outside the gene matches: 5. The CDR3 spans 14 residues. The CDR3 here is CSAGGLAVYNEQFF. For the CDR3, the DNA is TGCAGTGCAGGGGGACTAGCGGTTTACAATGAGCAGTTCTTC.

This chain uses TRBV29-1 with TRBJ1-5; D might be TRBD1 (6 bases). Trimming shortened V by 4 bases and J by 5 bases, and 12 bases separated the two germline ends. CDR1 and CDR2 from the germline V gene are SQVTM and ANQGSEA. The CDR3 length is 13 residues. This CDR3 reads CSVAGDRYQPQHF. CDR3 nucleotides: TGCAGCGTTGCAGGGGATCGTTATCAGCCCCAGCATTTT. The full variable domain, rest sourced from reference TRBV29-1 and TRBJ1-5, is SAVISQKPSRDICQRGTSLTIQCQVDSQVTMMFWYRQQPGQSLTLIATANQGSEATYESGFVIDKFPISRPNLTFSTLTVSNMSPEDSSIYLCSVAGDRYQPQHFGDGTRLSIL.

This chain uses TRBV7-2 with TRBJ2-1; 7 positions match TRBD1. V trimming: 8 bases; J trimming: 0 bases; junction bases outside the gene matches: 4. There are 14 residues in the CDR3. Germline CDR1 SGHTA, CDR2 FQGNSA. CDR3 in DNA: TGTGCCAGCTGCGACAGGGCCTCCTACAATGAGCAGTTCTTC. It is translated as CASCDRASYNEQFF.

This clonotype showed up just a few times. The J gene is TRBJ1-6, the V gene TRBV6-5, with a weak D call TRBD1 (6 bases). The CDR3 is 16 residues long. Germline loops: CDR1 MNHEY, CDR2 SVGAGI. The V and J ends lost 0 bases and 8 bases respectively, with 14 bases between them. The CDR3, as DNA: TGTGCCAGCAGTTACTCCGACAGGACTATAGATTCACCCCTCCACTTT. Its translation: CASSYSDRTIDSPLHF.

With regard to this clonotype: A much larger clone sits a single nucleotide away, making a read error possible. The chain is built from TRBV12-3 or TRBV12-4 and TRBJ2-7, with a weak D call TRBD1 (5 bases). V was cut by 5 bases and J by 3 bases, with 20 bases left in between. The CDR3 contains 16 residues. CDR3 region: CASSHPDSLNLYEQYF. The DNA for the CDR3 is TGTGCCAGCAGTCACCCTGACAGTTTAAACCTCTACGAGCAGTACTTC.

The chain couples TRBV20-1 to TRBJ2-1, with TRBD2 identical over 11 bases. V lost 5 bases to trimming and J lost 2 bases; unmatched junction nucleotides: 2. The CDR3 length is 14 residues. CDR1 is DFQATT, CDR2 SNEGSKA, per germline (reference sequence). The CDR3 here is CSALAGGTYNEQFF. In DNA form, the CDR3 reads TGCAGTGCTCTAGCGGGAGGTACCTACAATGAGCAGTTCTTC.

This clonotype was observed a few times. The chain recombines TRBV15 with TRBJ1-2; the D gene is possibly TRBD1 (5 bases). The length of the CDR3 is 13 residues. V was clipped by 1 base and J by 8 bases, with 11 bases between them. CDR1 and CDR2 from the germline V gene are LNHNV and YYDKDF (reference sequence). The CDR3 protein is CATSRGAWGGYTF. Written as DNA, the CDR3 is TGTGCCACCAGCAGAGGGGCCTGGGGGGGCTACACCTTC. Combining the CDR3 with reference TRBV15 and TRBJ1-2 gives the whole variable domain DAMVIQNPRYQVTQFGKPVTLSCSQTLNHNVMYWYQQKSSQAPKLLFHYYDKDFNNEADTPDNFQSRRPNTSFCFLDIRSPGLGDTAMYLCATSRGAWGGYTFGSGTRLTVV.

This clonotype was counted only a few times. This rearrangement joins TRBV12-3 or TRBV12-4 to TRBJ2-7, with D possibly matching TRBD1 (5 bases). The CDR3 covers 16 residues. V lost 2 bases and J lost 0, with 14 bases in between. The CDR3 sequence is CASSLCLRGLSYEQYV. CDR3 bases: TGTGCCAGCAGTTTATGTCTTAGGGGCCTCTCCTACGAGCAGTACGTC.

The CDR3 protein is CAISWDTFYEQYF. DNA for the CDR3: TGTGCCATCAGTTGGGACACCTTCTACGAGCAGTACTTC. This sequence joins TRBV10-3 and TRBJ2-7, with D possibly being TRBD1 (6 bases). The CDR3 length is 13 residues. Per germline, CDR1 ENHRY and CDR2 SYGVKD. Trimming removed 5 bases from V and 3 bases from J, with 11 bases in between.